This is a list of T cell receptor beta chains from one sample in a study of response to subunit inactivated influenza vaccine. MiXCR, run by TCRdb on the RT-PCR reads, gives a single entry per CDR3 protein. In the table there are a few hundred thousand distinct CDR3 sequences, 22% of which are singletons. Source: PBMCs from blood, taken about 19 months after vaccination. Receptors were obtained from a man between 50 and 69 years old who received an inactivated influenza vaccine. Each CDR3 is given with its conserved first and last residue. The order of the fields is CDR3 protein, CDR3 DNA, J gene, D gene, clone size, V gene. A D gene is named only where the DNA matches it firmly. Only some rows state a clone size, as once, few, many or a class for expanded clones.

CASQITTSGRIVQFF	TGCGCCAGCCAAATAACGACTAGCGGGAGAATAGTGCAGTTCTTC	TRBJ2-1	TRBD2	few	TRBV5-1
CASSQVGGAETQYF	TGTGCCAGCAGCCAAGTTGGGGGCGCGGAGACCCAGTACTTC	TRBJ2-5	.	few	TRBV3-1
CASSSRQGGNSPLHF	TGCGCCAGCAGCTCGCGACAGGGAGGCAATTCACCCCTCCACTTT	TRBJ1-6	TRBD1	many	TRBV5-1
CASCLLRFLAGVYNEQFF	TGTGCCAGCTGCTTGCTAAGGTTCCTAGCGGGGGTATACAATGAGCAGTTCTTC	TRBJ2-1	TRBD2	few	TRBV14
CASHPLAGGPYEQFF	TGTGCCAGCCACCCCCTAGCGGGAGGGCCGTATGAGCAGTTCTTC	TRBJ2-1	TRBD2	many	TRBV11-2
CSARDPSYEQYF	TGCAGTGCTAGGGACCCATCATACGAGCAGTACTTC	TRBJ2-7	.	.	TRBV20-1
CASSSIPPGRTDTQYF	TGTGCCAGCAGTTCGATCCCGCCGGGGCGCACAGATACGCAGTATTTT	TRBJ2-3	.	few	TRBV12-3/TRBV12-4
CASSVGLAGHNEQFF	TGTGCCAGCAGCGTGGGACTAGCGGGGCACAATGAGCAGTTCTTC	TRBJ2-1	TRBD2	few	TRBV11-2
CSARGDSLLNSPLHF	TGCAGTGCTAGAGGGGACAGTCTTCTTAATTCACCCCTCCACTTT	TRBJ1-6	TRBD1	.	TRBV20-1
CSASPVGQINQPQHF	TGCAGTGCTAGTCCCGTTGGACAGATCAATCAGCCCCAGCATTTT	TRBJ1-5	.	.	TRBV20-1
CSVSQGSSTGELFF	TGCAGCGTTTCACAGGGGAGTAGCACCGGGGAGCTGTTTTTT	TRBJ2-2	TRBD1	.	TRBV29-1
CASSELRSSYNSPLHF	TGTGCCAGCAGTGAATTGAGGAGCTCCTATAATTCACCCCTCCACTTT	TRBJ1-6	.	few	TRBV25-1
CASSSGRGSSTDTQYF	TGTGCCAGCAGCTCCGGGCGGGGATCTAGCACAGATACGCAGTATTTT	TRBJ2-3	.	.	TRBV9
CASSLGAGGPDTQYF	TGTGCCAGCAGTTTAGGGGCGGGAGGGCCGGATACGCAGTATTTT	TRBJ2-3	TRBD2	.	TRBV28
CASSISGVASYEQYF	TGCGCCAGCAGTATTAGCGGGGTCGCCTCCTACGAGCAGTACTTC	TRBJ2-7	TRBD2	.	TRBV10-2
CASSYSRSGYTGELFF	TGTGCCAGCAGTTACTCGAGATCGGGATACACCGGGGAGCTGTTTTTT	TRBJ2-2	.	.	TRBV6-5
CASSPQSTNYGYTF	TGTGCCAGCAGCCCCCAGAGCACTAACTATGGCTACACCTTC	TRBJ1-2	.	.	TRBV12-3/TRBV12-4
CSAIPVQGRPYGYTF	TGCAGTGCTATCCCCGTGCAGGGGCGCCCCTATGGCTACACCTTC	TRBJ1-2	.	few	TRBV20-1
CSAPRRDYEQYF	TGCAGTGCCCCCAGGCGAGACTACGAGCAGTACTTC	TRBJ2-7	.	.	TRBV20-1